The next 5 T cell receptor beta chains were all read from a single sample in a study of T cell responses to AZD1222 COVID-19 vaccine. The repertoire was sequenced with immunoSEQ multiplex PCR; TCRdb's copy has only in-frame clones and lacks some. The sample lists 100,000 to 150,000 clones; about 93% were seen once. The sequencing used peripheral blood, collected 28 days after the second AZD1222 dose. These receptors were obtained from an adult who received the AZD1222 COVID-19 vaccine.

The chain recombines TRBV6-1 with TRBJ1-5; D unclear. Germline V gene lookup returns CDR1 MNHNS and CDR2 SASEGT. The CDR3 is 14 residues long. V lost 1 base and J lost 3, with 7 bases in between. In DNA form, the CDR3 reads TGTGCCAGCAGTGAAGGACACTTCAATCAGCCCCAGCATTTT. Protein sequence: CASSEGHFNQPQHF.

This chain connects TRBV7-6 to TRBJ1-2, with TRBD1 identical over 9 bases. The CDR3 has 16 amino acids. V trimming: 5 bases; J trimming: 5 bases; junction bases outside the gene matches: 12. Per germline, CDR1 SGHVS and CDR2 FNYEAQ. The CDR3 loop is CASSPDRTGEGYGYTF. CDR3 coding DNA: TGTGCCAGCAGCCCCGATCGGACAGGGGAGGGGTATGGCTACACCTTC. Filled out from reference TRBV7-6 and TRBJ1-2, the complete variable domain reads GAGVSQSPRYKVTKRGQDVALRCDPISGHVSLYWYRQALGQGPEFLTYFNYEAQQDKSGLPNDRFSAERPEGSISTLTIQRTEQRDSAMYRCASSPDRTGEGYGYTFGSGTRLTVV.

The J gene is TRBJ1-1, the V gene TRBV6-2 or TRBV6-3; D may be TRBD1 (5 bases). The germline CDR1 and CDR2 sequences are MNHEY and SVGEGT. There are 14 residues in the CDR3. Trimming stripped 2 bases from V and 5 bases from J, with 12 bases between. CDR3 DNA: TGTGCCAGCAGTTACGGGGGGGGTCGAACTGAAGCTTTCTTT. Translating gives CASSYGGGRTEAFF.

The chain couples TRBV6-5 to TRBJ1-6, with D uncertain. The germline CDR1 and CDR2 sequences are MNHEY and SVGAGI. CDR3 size: 14 residues. V was pared by 2 bases and J by 8 bases, with 10 bases between. The chain's CDR3 is CASSYELNHSPLHF. CDR3 bases: TGTGCCAGCAGTTACGAACTAAACCATTCACCCCTCCACTTT.

For this clone: The same CDR3 also results from other DNA sequences found in this sample. CDR3 residues: CASSPRTSGSYEQYF. The CDR3 coding sequence is TGTGCCAGCTCACCACGGACTAGCGGGAGCTACGAGCAGTACTTC. The V gene is TRBV18, the J gene TRBJ2-7, with 13 bases matching TRBD2. Germline CDR1 reads KGHSH; CDR2 reads LQKENI. J was trimmed by 3 bases and V by 1 base; bases with no gene match: 0. CDR3 length: 15 amino acids.